This T cell receptor beta chain was identified in a study of blood T cell repertoires in COVID-19. Background on the study: The analysed material was cDNA or gDNA that came from T cells, B-cell-depleted T cells, or PBMCs.

CDR3 length: 17 amino acids. CDR1 is MNHNY, CDR2 SVGAGI, per germline (reference sequence). Trimming cost V 5 bases and J 2 bases, with 21 bases left between them. This study enrolled people aged roughly 18 to 89 from approximately 24 US geographic areas. Grouping used clinical history reported by participants in a survey and questionnaire. Donors of Cohort 3 who recovered were those that had two negative PCRs, clearance, or symptom resolution. Data came from immunoSEQ multiplex PCR; TCRdb stores just in-frame clones and leaves some out. The sample carries about 360,000 clones, around 87% recorded once.

The receptor was derived from a man aged 25 to 40 who had recovered from COVID-19. This rearrangement joins TRBV6-6 to TRBJ1-2; D uncertain. Sequencing input: PBMCs or T cells enriched from blood (not recorded which). The CDR3 bases are TGTGCCAGCAGTCCCTATGCACCCCAGACAAGCAACTATGGCTACACCTTC. Protein product: CASSPYAPQTSNYGYTF.